This T cell receptor (beta chain) comes out of a study of siplizumab effects on memory and regulatory T cells. General observations from the study: The study found that siplizumab significantly reduced alloreactive sequences traceable to unstimulated CD4+ memory cells. Tregs proliferating in siplizumab cultures lacked confirmation of their suppressive function.

Comments on this clone: Its cognate antigen is unknown.

Approximately 100,000 TCR templates per sample were sequenced. Profiling relied on immunoSEQ multiplex PCR, and the TCRdb table lists in-frame clones only, not all of them. This sample has 100,000 to 110,000 clones; around 92% occur once, and the top ten carry about 0.15%. CDR1 and CDR2 from the germline V gene are SGHRS and YFSETQ. The CDR3 runs 16 residues. The V and J ends lost 4 bases and 0 bases, in that order; junction bases with no gene match: 4. The chain employs TRBV5-1 and TRBJ2-3; 11 nucleotides line up with TRBD1. The sequence came from a human donor in good health. The sample taken for sequencing was CD4+ T cells sorted from blood. This CDR3 reads CASSAGQGASTDTQYF. CDR3 DNA: TGCGCCAGCAGCGCCGGACAGGGGGCGAGCACAGATACGCAGTATTTT.